A selection of T cell receptor beta chains follows, all from one sample in a study of cytomegalovirus exposure and HLA in healthy donors. The protocol was immunoSEQ multiplex PCR, while the TCRdb copy is restricted to in-frame clones and leaves out a portion. The sample has about 130,000 clones, about 74% seen once. The sample taken for sequencing was PBMCs. These receptors were collected from a man in his forties in good health and CMV-seronegative. Both conserved end residues are part of each CDR3. D genes are given only for firm matches. For some rows the clone size is stated as once, few or many, or as a class when expanded; others skip it.

size | D | J | V | CDR3 | DNA
NA | NA | TRBJ1-2 | TRBV6-6 | CASSSDRSYGYTF | TGTGCCAGCAGCTCGGACAGAAGCTATGGCTACACCTTC
NA | TRBD1 | TRBJ2-5 | TRBV30 | CAWSVQGAETQYF | TGTGCCTGGAGTGTACAGGGGGCCGAGACCCAGTACTTC
once | NA | TRBJ2-7 | TRBV2 | CASSGLGLPYEQYF | TGTGCCAGCAGTGGGTTGGGGCTCCCCTACGAGCAGTACTTC
NA | NA | TRBJ1-3 | TRBV10-3 | CAISDGQATGNTIYF | TGTGCCATCAGTGATGGGCAGGCGACTGGAAACACCATATATTTT
NA | TRBD2 | TRBJ2-6 | TRBV5-1 | CASSPLSGAGGANVLTF | TGCGCCAGCAGCCCCTTGAGCGGGGCTGGTGGGGCCAACGTCCTGACTTTC
few | TRBD2 | TRBJ2-7 | TRBV27 | CASRITSGATYEQYF | TGTGCCAGCAGGATTACTAGCGGGGCGACCTACGAGCAGTACTTC
NA | NA | TRBJ2-7 | TRBV27 | CASSLKRDYEQYF | TGTGCCAGCAGTTTAAAACGCGACTACGAGCAGTACTTC
few | TRBD2 | TRBJ2-1 | TRBV29-1 | CSVEGGGLAGEDEQFF | TGCAGCGTTGAAGGGGGGGGACTAGCGGGAGAAGATGAGCAGTTCTTC
NA | TRBD1 | TRBJ2-1 | TRBV7-3 | CASSRTGERKSYNEQFF | TGTGCCAGCTCTAGGACAGGGGAAAGGAAGTCCTACAATGAGCAGTTCTTC
NA | TRBD2 | TRBJ2-3 | TRBV7-3 | CASSLTAGARDTQYF | TGTGCCAGCAGCTTAACAGCGGGGGCGAGAGATACGCAGTATTTT
NA | NA | TRBJ1-5 | TRBV27 | CASSLSPYSNQPQHF | TGTGCCAGCAGTTTGTCTCCTTATAGCAATCAGCCCCAGCATTTT
NA | NA | TRBJ2-1 | TRBV7-3 | CASSLSRRGSYNEQFF | TGTGCCAGCAGCTTATCTCGGAGGGGCTCCTACAATGAGCAGTTCTTC
NA | TRBD2 | TRBJ2-5 | TRBV7-2 | CASSLRAGEETQYF | TGTGCCAGCAGCTTACGGGCGGGAGAAGAGACCCAGTACTTC
NA | TRBD1 | TRBJ2-7 | TRBV12-5 | CASGTGTGVTYEQYF | TGTGCTAGTGGTACAGGGACAGGGGTTACCTACGAGCAGTACTTC
NA | TRBD2 | TRBJ2-1 | TRBV5-1 | CASRTSKGNEQFF | TGCGCCAGTAGGACTAGCAAGGGGAATGAGCAGTTCTTC
NA | NA | TRBJ1-1 | TRBV6-6 | CASSYDEGTEAFF | TGTGCCAGCAGTTACGACGAGGGTACTGAAGCTTTCTTT
NA | NA | TRBJ2-5 | TRBV6-1 | CASSGVFISETQYF | TGTGCCAGCAGCGGGGTTTTTATATCTGAGACCCAGTACTTC
NA | TRBD1 | TRBJ2-3 | TRBV5-4 | CASSLKQGAADTQYF | TGTGCCAGCAGCTTGAAACAGGGGGCCGCAGATACGCAGTATTTT
once | TRBD2 | TRBJ2-3 | TRBV4-3 | CASSRVSGSRDTQYF | TGCGCCAGCAGCCGGGTTAGCGGGAGCCGAGATACGCAGTATTTT
NA | NA | TRBJ1-1 | TRBV6-1 | CAHSLQNTEAFF | TGTGCCCACAGTTTACAGAACACTGAAGCTTTCTTT
NA | TRBD1 | TRBJ2-7 | TRBV27 | CASCGQGDYEQYF | TGTGCCAGTTGTGGGCAGGGGGACTACGAGCAGTACTTC